The 30 T cell receptor beta chains given below trace back to one sample, sequenced in a study of T cells in Graves' hyperthyroidism and ophthalmopathy. TCR beta CDR3 regions were amplified from RNA. TCR CDR3 regions were first amplified by RT-PCR with HTBI primers. One entry per CDR3 protein, called by TCRdb with MiXCR from the multiplex PCR reads. There are about 400,000 distinct CDR3 sequences in the sample; around 15% occur only once, and around 5.3% lies in the top ten. Sequencing input: blood. The receptor source for this set is a woman aged 18-29 years with Graves' hyperthyroidism.

The chain uses TRBV7-2 and TRBJ2-7, with 7 positions matching TRBD2. This CDR3 has 13 amino acids. V shed 7 bases, J shed 7 bases, and the junction held 10 bases outside the gene matches. CDR1 is SGHTA and CDR2 is FQGNSA in the germline V gene. In DNA, the CDR3 is TGTGCCAGCACAGCGGGATTAGGTGAGGAGCAGTACTTC. Translated: CASTAGLGEEQYF.

This clonotype was detected ten times or more. The chain has TRBV11-2 and TRBJ2-5; D is possibly TRBD2 (5 bases). V lost 5 bases, J lost 13 bases, and 20 bases lay in between. Germline V gene sequence: CDR1 SGHAT, CDR2 FQNNGV. The CDR3 loop spans 13 amino acids. The CDR3 DNA follows: TGTGCCAGCAGCCTAGGCGAAGCGGTGTTCCCGTACTTC. Residues: CASSLGEAVFPYF. Combining the CDR3 with reference TRBV11-2 and TRBJ2-5 gives the whole variable domain EAGVAQSPRYKIIEKRQSVAFWCNPISGHATLYWYQQILGQGPKLLIQFQNNGVVDDSQLPKDRFSAERLKGVDSTLKIQPAKLEDSAVYLCASSLGEAVFPYFGPGTRLLVL.

This clonotype appeared a few times. The rearrangement uses TRBV3-1 and TRBJ1-1, with no clear D. V dropped 2 bases and J dropped 1 base, with 8 bases sitting between them. Germline V gives CDR1 LGHDT, CDR2 YNNKEL (reference sequence). There are 14 residues in the CDR3. In DNA, the CDR3 is TGTGCCAGCAGCCAACATCAGACGAACACTGAAGCTTTCTTT. Translating gives CASSQHQTNTEAFF.

This clonotype has ten or more counts. This chain links TRBV6-1 with TRBJ2-7, with D uncertain. The CDR3 is 12 residues long. Trimming removed 6 bases at V and 1 base at J, with 7 bases between. CDR1 is MNHNS, CDR2 SASEGT, per germline. The DNA of the CDR3 is TGTGCCAGCAGGAGCAGTTCCTACGAGCAGTACTTC. It translates to CASRSSSYEQYF.

This clonotype was observed many times. The chain is built from TRBV28 and TRBJ1-5; D is unclear. CDR1 is MDHEN and CDR2 is SYDVKM in the germline V gene. The CDR3 loop spans 15 amino acids. The V and J ends lost 4 bases and 0 bases respectively, with 10 bases between them. DNA of the CDR3: TGTGCCAGCAGTTGGACTTCTAATAGCAATCAGCCCCAGCATTTT. Translated, it gives CASSWTSNSNQPQHF.

This clonotype was observed many times. This chain connects TRBV7-3 to TRBJ2-5; D uncertain. Germline V gene data show CDR1 as SGHTA and CDR2 as FQGTGA. CDR3 length equals 13 residues. V gave up 5 bases and J gave up 3 bases, with 10 bases separating them. CDR3 sequence (DNA): TGTGCCAGCAGCACGACTTTTAAAGAGACCCAGTACTTC. Protein product: CASSTTFKETQYF.

The chain is built from TRBV5-1 and TRBJ2-5; 9 bases align to TRBD2. The CDR3 totals 15 residues. The J segment lost 4 bases and the V segment lost 4 bases, leaving 8 bases of the junction unmatched. CDR1 is SGHRS, CDR2 YFSETQ, per germline. DNA for the CDR3: TGCGCCAGCAGCCCAATAGCGGGAGAAGGAGAGACCCAGTACTTC. Translation: CASSPIAGEGETQYF.

This clonotype turned up a few times. This chain uses TRBV7-9 with TRBJ2-3, with 12 bases that match TRBD2. This CDR3 comprises 17 residues. V shed 3 bases and J 3 bases; nucleotides not matched to a gene: 7. Germline V lookup: CDR1 SEHNR, CDR2 FQNEAQ (reference sequence). Here the CDR3 reads CASSFLLAGGGTDTQYF. The CDR3 bases are TGTGCCAGCAGCTTCTTACTAGCGGGAGGCGGAACAGATACGCAGTATTTT.

This clonotype was picked up many times. The chain has TRBV20-1 and TRBJ2-4; TRBD2 matches 12 bases. The ends lost 5 bases at V and 0 bases at J; junction bases unmatched: 8. The length of the CDR3 is 17 residues. From germline, CDR1 is DFQATT and CDR2 SNEGSKA (reference sequence). The CDR3: CSALPLAGGGAKNIQYF. CDR3 nucleotide sequence: TGCAGTGCTTTACCACTAGCGGGAGGTGGAGCCAAAAACATTCAGTACTTC.

Ten or more counts support this clonotype. The chain uses TRBV27 and TRBJ2-3; D is undetermined. The CDR3 totals 14 residues. Germline loops: CDR1 MNHEY, CDR2 SMNVEV (reference sequence). V lost 3 bases, J lost 5 bases, and 12 bases lay in between. CDR3 sequence: CASSLVGWGDTQYF. The CDR3 bases are TGTGCCAGCAGTTTGGTGGGGTGGGGAGATACGCAGTATTTT.

V is TRBV7-9 and J is TRBJ2-7; 13 positions match TRBD2. V dropped 5 bases and J dropped 2; count of bases not matched to a gene: 3. Germline CDR1 SEHNR, CDR2 FQNEAQ (reference sequence). The CDR3 totals 15 residues. In nucleotides, the CDR3 is TGTGCCAGCAGCCAACTAGCGGGAGGGCCCTACGAGCAGTACTTC. It translates to CASSQLAGGPYEQYF.

This clonotype has only a few counts. This chain uses TRBV12-3 or TRBV12-4 with TRBJ2-1; the D gene is possibly TRBD1 (6 bases). CDR3 length: 16 residues. The germline V and J ends were trimmed by 4 bases and 11 bases, with 24 bases remaining between them. The CDR3 coding sequence is TGTGCCAGCAGTTCCCTCGCGGACAGCGCAGCCGGTAAGCAGTTCTTC. This encodes CASSSLADSAAGKQFF.

At least ten counts were recorded for this clonotype. The rearrangement links TRBV27 to TRBJ1-2; D is unclear. The germline gives CDR1 MNHEY, CDR2 SMNVEV (reference sequence). V gave up 5 bases and J gave up 2 bases, with 15 bases separating them. The CDR3 totals 15 residues. The CDR3 nucleotides are TGTGCCAGCAGTCCTCTCGTGGCGTCGAACTATGGCTACACCTTC. Translated: CASSPLVASNYGYTF.

This clonotype was found many times. The V call is TRBV19, the J call TRBJ2-1; 11 bases line up with TRBD2. The germline V gene has CDR1 LNHDA and CDR2 SQIVND (reference sequence). The CDR3 runs 13 residues. With V trimmed by 10 bases and J by 4 bases, 3 bases remained unmatched. This CDR3 reads CATGLAEYNEQFF. DNA of the CDR3: TGTGCCACGGGACTAGCGGAGTACAATGAGCAGTTCTTC.

Concerning this clonotype: With a much larger clone just one base away, this may be a read error. The J gene is TRBJ2-3, the V gene TRBV6-1; D possibly corresponds to TRBD1 (6 bases). The germline CDR1 and CDR2 sequences are MNHNS and SASEGT. This CDR3 is 15 amino acids long. The CDR3 reads CSSSEYAQGTDTQYF. CDR3 DNA: TGTTCCAGCAGTGAATATGCGCAGGGGACAGATACGCAGTATTTT.

This clonotype occurred many times. This chain connects TRBV2 to TRBJ1-2; 8 nucleotides agree with TRBD1. With V trimmed by 5 bases and J by 2 bases, 4 bases remained unmatched. The CDR3 sequence is 14 residues long. Germline CDR1 and CDR2: SNHLY and FYNNEI. The CDR3 DNA sequence: TGTGCCAGCAGTCACCGGACAGGGAACTATGGCTACACCTTC. It encodes CASSHRTGNYGYTF.

In this sample, this clonotype turned up a few times. The chain joins TRBV5-1 to TRBJ1-2; TRBD1 matches 8 bases. The germline gives CDR1 SGHRS, CDR2 YFSETQ. The CDR3 sequence is 14 residues long. V lost 4 bases and J lost 4; bases outside the gene matches: 6. CDR3 in amino acids: CASSRGQVGYGYTF. The CDR3 DNA reads as TGCGCCAGCAGCCGGGGACAGGTTGGCTATGGCTACACCTTC.

The gene calls are TRBV24-1 and TRBJ2-1, with TRBD1 matching 9 bases. V shed 4 bases and J 2 bases; nucleotides not matched to a gene: 5. The CDR3 has 16 amino acids. The germline V gene encodes CDR1 KGHDR and CDR2 SFDVKD. DNA for the CDR3: TGTGCCACCAGTGACTCCGGGACAGGGACCTACAATGAGCAGTTCTTC. Translated, it gives CATSDSGTGTYNEQFF.

This clonotype was recorded at least ten times. CDR3 amino acids: CASTPWGGRDPGNTIYF. CDR3 nucleotide sequence: TGTGCCAGCACCCCCTGGGGGGGCCGCGACCCTGGAAACACCATATATTTT. This chain joins TRBV28 and TRBJ1-3; D perhaps matches TRBD1 (6 bases). The germline V gene encodes CDR1 MDHEN and CDR2 SYDVKM. This CDR3 has 17 amino acids. Trimming removed 7 bases at V and 2 bases at J, with 21 bases between.

This rearrangement joins TRBV20-1 to TRBJ2-1; 9 nucleotides line up with TRBD2. The J segment lost 6 bases and the V segment lost 5 bases, leaving 17 bases of the junction unmatched. Per germline, CDR1 DFQATT and CDR2 SNEGSKA (reference sequence). This CDR3 spans 17 amino acids. CDR3 protein: CSAQTGGGGRAFNEQFF. Written as DNA, the CDR3 is TGCAGTGCTCAGACAGGAGGGGGCGGGAGGGCCTTCAATGAGCAGTTCTTC.

This clonotype was recorded many times. This rearrangement joins TRBV28 to TRBJ2-6; D uncertain. The ends were cut back, 7 bases at V and 5 bases at J, with 12 bases in the middle. This CDR3 contains 14 residues. The germline V gene encodes CDR1 MDHEN and CDR2 SYDVKM. This CDR3 is CASTAVPWANVLTF. In DNA form, the CDR3 reads TGTGCCAGCACGGCTGTCCCCTGGGCCAACGTCCTGACTTTC.

This clonotype was detected ten times or more. The J gene is TRBJ2-7, the V gene TRBV7-9; D gene uncertain. The CDR3 sequence is 15 residues long. With 3 bases removed from V and 3 bases from J, the gap between germline ends came to 15 bases. Germline CDR1 is SEHNR and CDR2 is FQNEAQ (reference sequence). CDR3 sequence: CASSFVSDGHYEQYF. CDR3 coding DNA: TGTGCCAGCAGCTTTGTATCTGACGGTCACTACGAGCAGTACTTC. The variable domain in full, with the rest retrieved from reference TRBV7-9 and TRBJ2-7, is DTGVSQNPRHKITKRGQNVTFRCDPISEHNRLYWYRQTLGQGPEFLTYFQNEAQLEKSRLLSDRFSAERPKGSFSTLEIQRTEQGDSAMYLCASSFVSDGHYEQYFGPGTRLTVT.

This clonotype was observed a few times. The rearrangement links TRBV4-3 to TRBJ1-2; D is perhaps TRBD1 (6 bases). V dropped 3 bases and J dropped 4 bases, with 12 bases sitting between them. Germline-derived CDR1 and CDR2 are LGHNA and YSLEER. This CDR3 contains 14 residues. CDR3 sequence (DNA): TGCGCCAGCAGCCATGAACAGGGCAGCTATGGCTACACCTTC. Translation: CASSHEQGSYGYTF.

This clonotype was recorded a few times. J is TRBJ1-5 and V is TRBV6-1; D gene uncertain. Germline V gene data show CDR1 as MNHNS and CDR2 as SASEGT. V was clipped by 5 bases and J by 11 bases, with 19 bases between them. This CDR3 spans 14 amino acids. CDR3 sequence (DNA): TGTGCCAGCAGTTCCCTCGCAGCCGGTAGGGCCCAGCATTTT. Translating gives CASSSLAAGRAQHF.

In its sample, this clonotype was seen many times. This chain joins TRBV6-2 or TRBV6-3 and TRBJ2-3, with D possibly being TRBD1 (6 bases). Germline V gene data show CDR1 as MNHEY and CDR2 as SVGEGT. The CDR3 is 14 amino acids. V lost 6 bases and J lost 2, with 12 bases in between. The CDR3 DNA reads TGTGCCAGCAGCCCGGGACACGACACAGATACGCAGTATTTT. Amino acids: CASSPGHDTDTQYF.

The chain couples TRBV6-1 to TRBJ1-4; 8 nucleotides align to TRBD1. This CDR3 spans 15 amino acids. V lost 2 bases and J lost 7; bases outside the gene matches: 6. Germline V gives CDR1 MNHNS, CDR2 SASEGT. The CDR3 DNA sequence: TGTGCCAGCAGTGAACAGGGGGCCAGTAGTGAAAAACTGTTTTTT. Its translation is CASSEQGASSEKLFF.

This clonotype has ten or more counts. The chain combines TRBV30 with TRBJ2-7, with 8 positions matching TRBD1. Germline V CDR1 and CDR2: GTSNPN, SVGIG (reference sequence). J gave up 4 bases and V 4 bases, and 6 bases lay outside the gene matches. The CDR3 extends over 13 amino acids. The CDR3 spells CAWNRDRGYEQYF. The CDR3 DNA reads TGTGCCTGGAATAGAGACAGGGGATACGAGCAGTACTTC.

In this sample, this clonotype turned up many times. The gene calls are TRBV12-3 or TRBV12-4 and TRBJ2-1; no firm D call. The CDR3 has 15 residues. V lost 5 bases to trimming and J lost 7 bases, with 18 bases between them. Written as DNA, the CDR3 is TGTGCCAGCAGTCCCACGGCGGCAATCCATAATGAGCAGTTCTTC. It yields the protein CASSPTAAIHNEQFF.

This clonotype has more than one count but fewer than ten. The chain carries TRBV5-6 and TRBJ1-5; no clear D gene. The CDR3 has 14 residues. Germline lookup yields CDR1 SGHDT and CDR2 YYEEEE. The V and J ends lost 1 base and 2 bases respectively, with 7 bases between them. The CDR3 loop reads CASSLFGGNQPQHF. The CDR3 nucleotides are TGTGCCAGCAGCTTGTTTGGGGGCAATCAGCCCCAGCATTTT.

This clonotype was found many times. The CDR3 nucleotides are TGTGCCTGGAGTGTACTGCCTAGCGGGACCCCTGAGCAGTTCTTC. Translated, it gives CAWSVLPSGTPEQFF. The chain employs TRBV30 and TRBJ2-1; TRBD2 aligns across 9 bases. J gave up 9 bases and V 0 bases, and 9 bases lay outside the gene matches. CDR1 and CDR2 from the germline V gene are GTSNPN and SVGIG (reference sequence). This CDR3 spans 15 amino acids.